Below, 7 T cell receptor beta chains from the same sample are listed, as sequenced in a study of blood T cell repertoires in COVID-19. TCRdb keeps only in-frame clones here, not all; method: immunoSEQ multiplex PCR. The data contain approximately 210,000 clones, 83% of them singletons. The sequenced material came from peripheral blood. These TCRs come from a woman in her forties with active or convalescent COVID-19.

The CDR3 loop reads CAIGGGLAGAGQETQYF. CDR3 in DNA: TGTGCCATCGGGGGAGGACTAGCGGGAGCGGGCCAAGAGACCCAGTACTTC. The gene calls are TRBV10-3 and TRBJ2-5; 13 nucleotides match TRBD2. Germline CDR1 and CDR2: ENHRY and SYGVKD. The CDR3 spans 17 residues. V lost 8 bases, J lost 1 base, and 10 bases stayed unmatched.

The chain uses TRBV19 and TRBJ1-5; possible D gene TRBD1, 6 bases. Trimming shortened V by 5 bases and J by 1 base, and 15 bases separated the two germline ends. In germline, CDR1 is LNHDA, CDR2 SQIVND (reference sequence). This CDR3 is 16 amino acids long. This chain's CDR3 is CASSPQQGWSNQPQHF. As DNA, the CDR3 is TGTGCCAGTAGTCCCCAACAGGGATGGAGCAATCAGCCCCAGCATTTT.

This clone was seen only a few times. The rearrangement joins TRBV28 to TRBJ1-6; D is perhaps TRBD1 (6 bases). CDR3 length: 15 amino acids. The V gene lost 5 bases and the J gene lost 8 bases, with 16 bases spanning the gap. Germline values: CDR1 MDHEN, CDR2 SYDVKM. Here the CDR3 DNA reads TGTGCCAGCAGTCGACCGGGGACAACTTATTCACCCCTCCACTTT. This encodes CASSRPGTTYSPLHF. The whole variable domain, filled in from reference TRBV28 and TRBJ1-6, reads DVKVTQSSRYLVKRTGEKVFLECVQDMDHENMFWYRQDPGLGLRLIYFSYDVKMKEKGDIPEGYSVSREKKERFSLILESASTNQTSMYLCASSRPGTTYSPLHFGNGTRLTVT.

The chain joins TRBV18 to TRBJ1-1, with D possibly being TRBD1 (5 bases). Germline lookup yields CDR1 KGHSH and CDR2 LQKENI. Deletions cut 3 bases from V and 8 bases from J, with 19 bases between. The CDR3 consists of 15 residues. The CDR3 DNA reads TGTGCCAGCTCACCCATACAGCCAGGGTCCGCGGAAGCTTTCTTT. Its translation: CASSPIQPGSAEAFF.

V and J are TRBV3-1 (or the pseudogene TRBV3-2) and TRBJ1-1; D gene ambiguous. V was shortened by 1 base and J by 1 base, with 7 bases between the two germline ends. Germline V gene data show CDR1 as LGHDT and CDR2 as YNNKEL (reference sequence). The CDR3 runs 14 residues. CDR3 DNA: TGTGCCAGCAGCCAAGGGCCGGGGAACACTGAAGCTTTCTTT. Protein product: CASSQGPGNTEAFF.

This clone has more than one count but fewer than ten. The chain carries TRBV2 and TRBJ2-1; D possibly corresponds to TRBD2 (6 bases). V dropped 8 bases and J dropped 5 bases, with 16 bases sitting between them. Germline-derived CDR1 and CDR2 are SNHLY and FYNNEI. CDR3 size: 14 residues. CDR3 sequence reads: CASLVGGGNNEQFF. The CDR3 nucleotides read TGTGCCAGCCTGGTGGGGGGTGGCAACAATGAGCAGTTCTTC. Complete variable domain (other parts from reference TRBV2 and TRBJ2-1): EPEVTQTPSHQVTQMGQEVILRCVPISNHLYFYWYRQILGQKVEFLVSFYNNEISEKSEIFDDQFSVERPDGSNFTLKIRSTKLEDSAMYFCASLVGGGNNEQFFGPGTRLTVL.

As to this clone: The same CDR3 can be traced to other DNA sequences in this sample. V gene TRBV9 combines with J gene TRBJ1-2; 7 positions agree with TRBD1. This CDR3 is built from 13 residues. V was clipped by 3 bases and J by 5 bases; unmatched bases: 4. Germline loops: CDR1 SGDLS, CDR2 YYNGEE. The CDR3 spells CASSGQGGYGYTF. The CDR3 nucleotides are TGTGCCAGCAGCGGGCAGGGGGGTTATGGCTACACCTTC.